One and the same sample provided the 25 T cell receptor beta chains below, sequenced in a study of blood T cell repertoires in COVID-19. Sequenced by immunoSEQ multiplex PCR; TCRdb stores in-frame clones only, minus some. The table includes 150,000 or so clones, more than 75% detected once. The sequenced sample was PBMCs or T cells enriched from blood (not recorded which). These TCRs come from a woman aged 45-59 years who had recovered from COVID-19.

The chain links TRBV4-2 to TRBJ2-5; 9 nucleotides agree with TRBD2. Per the germline V gene, CDR1 is LGHNA and CDR2 is YNFKEQ. V shed 0 bases, J shed 6 bases, and the junction held 8 bases outside the gene matches. CDR3 size: 16 residues. CDR3 protein: CASSQDVASGEKTQYF. CDR3 coding DNA: TGTGCCAGCAGCCAAGATGTGGCTAGCGGGGAAAAGACCCAGTACTTC.

The chain is built from TRBV9 and TRBJ2-2; a possible D gene is TRBD2 (7 bases). The length of the CDR3 is 17 residues. V was shortened by 6 bases and J by 1 base, with 19 bases between the two germline ends. CDR1 is SGDLS, CDR2 YYNGEE, per germline. CDR3 loop: CASNRWGGHQNTGELFF. The CDR3 bases are TGTGCCAGCAACAGGTGGGGGGGCCATCAGAACACCGGGGAGCTGTTTTTT.

The chain couples TRBV12-3 or TRBV12-4 to TRBJ1-1; 10 nucleotides match TRBD1. V shed 6 bases, J shed 10 bases, and the junction held 8 bases outside the gene matches. The CDR3 runs 13 residues. CDR3 nucleotides: TGTGCCAGCAGATATGACAGGGGGCGCGCAGCTTTCTTT. It translates to CASRYDRGRAAFF.

The genes are TRBV29-1 and TRBJ1-1; the D is unclear. Germline V gene data show CDR1 as SQVTM and CDR2 as ANQGSEA. V was shortened by 0 bases and J by 3 bases, with 17 bases between the two germline ends. The CDR3 length is 16 residues. CDR3 DNA sequence: TGCAGCGTTGAAGATCTTCGGACCCGGGGAGACACTGAAGCTTTCTTT. Its translation: CSVEDLRTRGDTEAFF.

The chain has TRBV3-1 (or the pseudogene TRBV3-2) and TRBJ2-4; possible D gene TRBD2, 5 bases. The CDR3 loop spans 15 amino acids. Per germline, CDR1 LGHDT and CDR2 YNNKEL (reference sequence). The ends were cut back, 1 base at V and 3 bases at J, with 10 bases in the middle. CDR3 in amino acids: CASSQVLVGKNIQYF. The CDR3 nucleotides read TGTGCCAGCAGCCAAGTACTAGTTGGCAAAAACATTCAGTACTTC.

The V gene is TRBV7-9, the J gene TRBJ2-7; D may be TRBD2 (5 bases). Germline V gene data show CDR1 as SEHNR and CDR2 as FQNEAQ (reference sequence). Trimming cost V 4 bases and J 3 bases, with 10 bases left between them. This CDR3 spans 13 amino acids. The CDR3 sequence: CASSYLGVYEQYF. CDR3 nucleotide sequence: TGTGCCAGCAGCTACCTCGGGGTCTACGAGCAGTACTTC.

The J gene is TRBJ2-3, the V gene TRBV11-2; 8 bases are a match to TRBD1. Trimming cost V 1 base and J 9 bases; bases outside gene matches: 3. Germline loops: CDR1 SGHAT, CDR2 FQNNGV. This CDR3 has 13 amino acids. This CDR3 is CASSLAGTGTQYF. CDR3 coding DNA: TGTGCCAGCAGCTTAGCGGGGACAGGAACGCAGTATTTT. Full variable domain (rest looked up from reference TRBV11-2 and TRBJ2-3): EAGVAQSPRYKIIEKRQSVAFWCNPISGHATLYWYQQILGQGPKLLIQFQNNGVVDDSQLPKDRFSAERLKGVDSTLKIQPAKLEDSAVYLCASSLAGTGTQYFGPGTRLTVL.

The V and J genes are TRBV9 and TRBJ2-2; no clear D. Germline CDR1 reads SGDLS; CDR2 reads YYNGEE. This CDR3 is built from 13 residues. Trimming cost V 3 bases and J 2 bases, with 5 bases left between them. The CDR3 loop is CASSAINTGELFF. The CDR3 DNA reads as TGTGCCAGCAGCGCTATTAACACCGGGGAGCTGTTTTTT. The full variable domain, with the rest looked up from reference TRBV9 and TRBJ2-2, is DSGVTQTPKHLITATGQRVTLRCSPRSGDLSVYWYQQSLDQGLQFLIQYYNGEERAKGNILERFSAQQFPDLHSELNLSSLELGDSALYFCASSAINTGELFFGEGSRLTVL.

This chain links TRBV6-5 with TRBJ2-1; 13 bases fit TRBD2. The germline V gene has CDR1 MNHEY and CDR2 SVGAGI. The length of the CDR3 is 14 residues. After removal of 7 bases from V and 9 bases from J, the junction contained 6 bases not matched to a gene. CDR3 coding DNA: TGTGCCAGCACCGGGACTAGCGGGACGGGTGAGCAGTTCTTC. The encoded protein is CASTGTSGTGEQFF.

The J gene is TRBJ2-1, the V gene TRBV10-3; D is unclear. CDR1 and CDR2 (germline): ENHRY, SYGVKD. This CDR3 is 11 amino acids long. V was cut by 5 bases and J by 7 bases, with 6 bases left in between. The CDR3 nucleotides read TGTGCCATCAGTCAGAAGAATGAGCAGTTCTTC. Its protein product is CAISQKNEQFF.

The rearrangement links TRBV25-1 to TRBJ2-1, with D possibly matching TRBD2 (7 bases). The length of the CDR3 is 15 residues. Trimming took off 2 bases at V and 4 bases at J, with 12 bases between the two ends. Germline CDR1 reads MGHDK; CDR2 reads SYGVNS. For the CDR3, the DNA is TGTGCCAGCAGTGAACGGGGGGCGAGGTACAATGAGCAGTTCTTC. This gives the protein CASSERGARYNEQFF.

The chain carries TRBV19 and TRBJ2-3, with TRBD2 identical over 14 bases. The J segment lost 2 bases and the V segment lost 5 bases, leaving 6 bases of the junction unmatched. The CDR3 totals 17 residues. CDR1 is LNHDA, CDR2 SQIVND, per germline (reference sequence). In nucleotides, the CDR3 is TGTGCCAGTAGTTCCATGGGACTAGCGGGGGTCACAGATACGCAGTATTTT. It codes for CASSSMGLAGVTDTQYF.

The chain has TRBV21-1 and TRBJ1-2; no check of the table's D call, TRBD1, against the DNA was made. TRBV21-1 is shown as a pseudogene. The CDR3 is 13 amino acids. The CDR3: CASSKGTIYGYTF. The CDR3 nucleotides read TGTGCCAGCAGCAAAGGGACAATCTATGGCTACACCTTC.

V and J are TRBV19 and TRBJ1-6, with 9 bases matching TRBD1. The CDR3 is 14 amino acids. The germline V gene has CDR1 LNHDA and CDR2 SQIVND (reference sequence). The V gene end was trimmed by 8 bases and the J gene end by 7 bases; junction bases not matched to a gene: 6. The DNA of the CDR3 is TGTGCCAGTCGCTACAGGGGGCAAAATTCACCCCTCCACTTT. Translating it yields CASRYRGQNSPLHF.

This clone is a singleton in its sample. J is TRBJ1-2 and V is TRBV3-1 (or the pseudogene TRBV3-2); 10 bases line up with TRBD1. The CDR3 contains 17 residues. Per germline, CDR1 LGHDT and CDR2 YNNKEL (reference sequence). Germline trimming cut 4 bases from V and 3 bases from J; bases unmatched to any gene: 11. CDR3 DNA sequence: TGTGCCAGCAGCCCATCGACGACAGGGGGCGCCGACTATGGCTACACCTTC. Protein product: CASSPSTTGGADYGYTF.

The CDR3 DNA reads as TGTGCCAGCACCACGCCCTGGGCCCGGGGAAGCTCACCCCTCCACTTT. Protein: CASTTPWARGSSPLHF. The chain links TRBV2 to TRBJ1-6, with D unclear. V lost 7 bases to trimming and J lost 10 bases, with 23 bases between them. Germline assignment: CDR1 SNHLY and CDR2 FYNNEI. The CDR3 runs to 16 residues.

The chain uses TRBV5-1 and TRBJ2-5; no clear D gene. The CDR3 contains 12 residues. Per the germline V gene, CDR1 is SGHRS and CDR2 is YFSETQ. The ends were cut back, 0 bases at V and 4 bases at J, with 4 bases in the middle. The CDR3 here is CASSLVRETQYF. CDR3 nucleotide sequence: TGCGCCAGCAGCTTGGTGCGAGAGACCCAGTACTTC.

This chain links TRBV19 with TRBJ2-1, with TRBD2 identical over 7 bases. The germline V gene has CDR1 LNHDA and CDR2 SQIVND (reference sequence). The V segment lost 1 base and the J segment 12 bases; nucleotides outside the gene matches: 9. The CDR3 sequence is 14 residues long. This CDR3 is CASSIAPGSSGQFF. As DNA, the CDR3 is TGTGCCAGTAGTATAGCCCCCGGCTCTAGCGGGCAGTTCTTC.

The rearrangement joins TRBV28 to TRBJ1-2, with 9 bases lining up with TRBD1. Germline CDR1 MDHEN, CDR2 SYDVKM. The CDR3 is 19 amino acids. V shed 4 bases and J 3 bases; nucleotides not matched to a gene: 18. The CDR3 nucleotides read TGTGCCAGCAGTTCGTTCCCGGGGACAGGGAATAGAAGGGACTATGGCTACACCTTC. Its protein is CASSSFPGTGNRRDYGYTF.

V and J are TRBV27 and TRBJ2-3; the D is unclear. The CDR3 consists of 14 residues. Trimming stripped 4 bases from V and 0 bases from J, with 8 bases between. Germline V CDR1 and CDR2: MNHEY, SMNVEV (reference sequence). The CDR3 bases are TGTGCCAGCAGTTACAGAACCAGCACAGATACGCAGTATTTT. This codes for CASSYRTSTDTQYF.

V and J are TRBV4-2 and TRBJ1-1; possibly TRBD1 for D (5 bases). The CDR3 has 15 amino acids. Germline V lookup: CDR1 LGHNA, CDR2 YNFKEQ. Trimming took 1 base from V and 4 from J, leaving 13 bases between them. This chain's CDR3 is CASSQVQGELTEAFF. Here the CDR3 DNA reads TGTGCCAGCAGCCAAGTCCAGGGCGAACTCACTGAAGCTTTCTTT.

The CDR3 bases are TGCGCCAGCAGCCAGGGAACCGGGACAGGGGGGTCCTACGAGCAGTACTTC. This sequence encodes CASSQGTGTGGSYEQYF. The chain carries TRBV4-3 and TRBJ2-7; TRBD1 aligns across 11 bases. Germline-derived CDR1 and CDR2 are LGHNA and YSLEER. V was pared by 3 bases and J by 1 base, with 8 bases of the junction left unmatched. The CDR3 totals 17 residues.

V gene TRBV19 combines with J gene TRBJ1-2, with 7 bases that match TRBD1. The CDR3 contains 14 residues. V shed 5 bases and J 4 bases; nucleotides not matched to a gene: 7. Germline CDR1 LNHDA, CDR2 SQIVND (reference sequence). The CDR3 sequence is CASSGDRVSYGYTF. CDR3 DNA: TGTGCCAGTAGTGGGGACAGAGTCTCCTATGGCTACACCTTC.

This chain connects TRBV2 to TRBJ2-1; 9 bases are a match to TRBD1. Germline CDR1 SNHLY, CDR2 FYNNEI. The CDR3 length is 13 residues. Trimming cost V 7 bases and J 4 bases; bases outside gene matches: 2. As DNA, the CDR3 is TGTGCCAGCACGGGACAGGGTTACAATGAGCAGTTCTTC. Protein product: CASTGQGYNEQFF.

The chain combines TRBV11-3 with TRBJ1-2; TRBD1 matches 8 bases. With V trimmed by 4 bases and J by 8 bases, 9 bases remained unmatched. The germline gives CDR1 SGHNT, CDR2 YENEEA. CDR3 length: 14 residues. The CDR3 region has the DNA TGTGCCAGCAGCTCGCCTACAGGGGGAAGAGGCTACACCTTC. Encoded protein: CASSSPTGGRGYTF. Drawing the rest from reference TRBV11-3 and TRBJ1-2, the complete variable domain is EAGVVQSPRYKIIEKKQPVAFWCNPISGHNTLYWYLQNLGQGPELLIRYENEEAVDDSQLPKDRFSAERLKGVDSTLKIQPAELGDSAVYLCASSSPTGGRGYTFGSGTRLTVV.